A single sample is the source of the 19 T cell receptor beta chains below, sequenced in a study of blood T cell repertoires in COVID-19. Profiling relied on immunoSEQ multiplex PCR, and the TCRdb table lists in-frame clones only, not all of them. This sample has tens of thousands of clones; approximately 88% occur once, and the top ten carry roughly 5.6%. Sequencing was done on a sample of peripheral blood. The receptors were gathered from a human donor in a cohort sampled during active COVID-19.

The V gene is TRBV7-2, the J gene TRBJ2-5; 10 bases line up with TRBD2. This CDR3 comprises 14 residues. Germline CDR1 is SGHTA and CDR2 is FQGNSA. V shed 5 bases, J shed 5 bases, and the junction held 5 bases outside the gene matches. The CDR3 DNA reads TGTGCCAGCAGCACGCAAGCGGGAGGGGAGACCCAGTACTTC. Protein sequence: CASSTQAGGETQYF.

The chain has TRBV14 and TRBJ2-3; TRBD1 matches at 7 bases. This CDR3 is built from 14 residues. Germline V CDR1 and CDR2: SGHDN, FVKESK. The junction had 7 bases not matched to a gene; V was cut back by 4 bases and J by 6 bases. The CDR3 nucleotides read TGTGCCAGCAGCCGAACAGGGGTTTGGGATACGCAGTATTTT. Translation gives CASSRTGVWDTQYF.

The rearrangement joins TRBV19 to TRBJ1-4, with D perhaps TRBD1 (5 bases). Germline loops: CDR1 LNHDA, CDR2 SQIVND (reference sequence). Trimming cost V 5 bases and J 7 bases, with 14 bases left between them. There are 14 residues in the CDR3. CDR3 loop: CASSPPQRGEKLFF. CDR3 DNA: TGTGCCAGTAGTCCTCCCCAAAGGGGTGAAAAACTGTTTTTT.

This sequence joins TRBV4-1 and TRBJ2-2; D is perhaps TRBD2 (6 bases). CDR1 MGHRA and CDR2 YSYEKL come from the germline V gene. Between the trimmed V and J ends, which lost 2 bases and 2 bases, there was a span of 12 bases. This CDR3 has 16 residues. The CDR3 region has the DNA TGCGCCAGCAGCCAACTAGGGCGGGGAAACACCGGGGAGCTGTTTTTT. This encodes CASSQLGRGNTGELFF.

The chain recombines TRBV3-1 (or the pseudogene TRBV3-2) with TRBJ1-1; D remains ambiguous. The V end lost 3 bases, the J end lost 2 bases, and 7 bases lay between the germline ends. The CDR3 is 13 amino acids. Germline loops: CDR1 LGHDT, CDR2 YNNKEL (reference sequence). CDR3 nucleotide sequence: TGTGCCAGCAGCCAGGTAGCAAACACTGAAGCTTTCTTT. This encodes CASSQVANTEAFF.

The J gene is TRBJ2-1, the V gene TRBV6-5, with 8 bases matching TRBD1. The junction had 6 bases not matched to a gene; V was cut back by 5 bases and J by 9 bases. This CDR3 is built from 13 residues. CDR1 is MNHEY, CDR2 SVGAGI, per germline. This chain's CDR3 is CASSTPTGGEQFF. CDR3 DNA: TGTGCCAGCAGTACCCCAACAGGGGGTGAGCAGTTCTTC.

The chain has TRBV7-9 and TRBJ2-4, with D perhaps matching TRBD2 (5 bases). CDR1 and CDR2 from the germline V gene are SEHNR and FQNEAQ (reference sequence). The CDR3 consists of 15 residues. V lost 5 bases, J lost 4 bases, and 15 bases lay in between. The CDR3 here is CASSPAGSLKNIQYF. The CDR3 nucleotides are TGTGCCAGCAGCCCCGCGGGCAGCCTAAAAAACATTCAGTACTTC.

The V call is TRBV14, the J call TRBJ2-7; 8 bases align to TRBD2. With V trimmed by 2 bases and J by 0 bases, 6 bases remained unmatched. The CDR3 totals 16 residues. The germline V gene encodes CDR1 SGHDN and CDR2 FVKESK. The CDR3 bases are TGTGCCAGCAGCCAACTCAGCGGGAGTGGCTCCTACGAGCAGTACTTC. It yields the protein CASSQLSGSGSYEQYF.

This clone was seen once. The chain joins TRBV19 to TRBJ2-5; 14 nucleotides agree with TRBD2. Germline CDR1 and CDR2: LNHDA and SQIVND (reference sequence). The CDR3 consists of 17 residues. J was trimmed by 5 bases and V by 5 bases; bases with no gene match: 10. CDR3 residues: CASSPGTSGSPGETQYF. CDR3 coding DNA: TGTGCCAGTAGTCCCGGGACTAGCGGGAGTCCGGGGGAGACCCAGTACTTC.

On this clone itself: At one boundary the junction diverges from the germline segment, which might be a read error. The rearrangement links TRBV6-5 to TRBJ2-7; 10 nucleotides agree with TRBD1. The CDR3 has 15 amino acids. Per germline, CDR1 MNHEY and CDR2 SVGAGI. This CDR3 reads CASSDSGTGAYEQYF. Here the CDR3 DNA reads TGTGCCAGCAGTGACTCCGGGACAGGGGCCTACGAGCAGTACTTC.

The chain uses TRBV5-5 and TRBJ2-2; TRBD1 might be the D (8 bases). Trimming took 1 base from V and 3 from J, leaving 10 bases between them. Germline-derived CDR1 and CDR2 are SGHKS and YYEKEE (reference sequence). This CDR3 is built from 15 residues. Written as DNA, the CDR3 is TGTGCCAGCAGCTTGACAGGGGGGGACACCGGGGAGCTGTTTTTT. Its protein product is CASSLTGGDTGELFF.

The chain combines TRBV6-1 with TRBJ2-3; D gene uncertain. The CDR3 is 13 amino acids. Between the trimmed V and J ends, which lost 3 bases and 4 bases, there was a span of 8 bases. Per germline, CDR1 MNHNS and CDR2 SASEGT. The CDR3 region has the DNA TGTGCCAGCAGTGATCTAGGCCCAGATACGCAGTATTTT. As protein: CASSDLGPDTQYF.

The CDR3 DNA sequence: TGTGCCAGCAGTGAAGCGCCCTCAGGACTAGCGGGAAAGGACAATGAGCAGTTCTTC. Translated, it gives CASSEAPSGLAGKDNEQFF. V gene TRBV2 combines with J gene TRBJ2-1, with TRBD2 identical over 12 bases. Germline V gene data show CDR1 as SNHLY and CDR2 as FYNNEI. The CDR3 consists of 19 residues. J was trimmed by 5 bases and V by 0 bases; bases with no gene match: 11. The whole variable domain, filled in from reference TRBV2 and TRBJ2-1, reads EPEVTQTPSHQVTQMGQEVILRCVPISNHLYFYWYRQILGQKVEFLVSFYNNEISEKSEIFDDQFSVERPDGSNFTLKIRSTKLEDSAMYFCASSEAPSGLAGKDNEQFFGPGTRLTVL.

The CDR3 DNA sequence: TGTGCCTGGAGTGGGGACAGGCGCATCTCTGGAAACACCATATATTTT. Encoded protein: CAWSGDRRISGNTIYF. The chain is built from TRBV30 and TRBJ1-3; the match to TRBD1 covers 8 bases. The V gene end was trimmed by 1 base and the J gene end by 0 bases; junction bases not matched to a gene: 5. The CDR3 is made up of 16 amino acids. CDR1 and CDR2 (germline): GTSNPN, SVGIG (reference sequence).

The rearrangement joins TRBV7-2 to TRBJ2-5, with TRBD1 matching over 9 bases. This CDR3 comprises 16 residues. J was trimmed by 5 bases and V by 3 bases; bases with no gene match: 10. The germline CDR1 and CDR2 sequences are SGHTA and FQGNSA. DNA of the CDR3: TGTGCCAGCAGCTTTAAATTGGGACAGGGATGGGAGACCCAGTACTTC. Amino acid sequence: CASSFKLGQGWETQYF. The entire variable domain, with the rest obtained from reference TRBV7-2 and TRBJ2-5, is as follows: GAGVSQSPSNKVTEKGKDVELRCDPISGHTALYWYRQSLGQGLEFLIYFQGNSAPDKSGLPSDRFSAERTGGSVSTLTIQRTQQEDSAVYLCASSFKLGQGWETQYFGPGTRLLVL.

V usage is TRBV6-5 and J usage is TRBJ2-5; weak D call: TRBD2 (6 bases). Germline V gene data show CDR1 as MNHEY and CDR2 as SVGAGI. Trimming shortened V by 8 bases and J by 4 bases, and 14 bases separated the two germline ends. The CDR3 length is 13 residues. This CDR3 reads CASRRGVIETQYF. The CDR3, as DNA: TGTGCCAGCCGGAGGGGCGTTATAGAGACCCAGTACTTC.

The chain combines TRBV15 with TRBJ1-4; D gene unclear. The germline V gene has CDR1 LNHNV and CDR2 YYDKDF (reference sequence). The CDR3 covers 16 residues. The ends were cut back, 0 bases at V and 0 bases at J, with 8 bases in the middle. CDR3 sequence: CATSRDSIATNEKLFF. CDR3 sequence (DNA): TGTGCCACCAGCAGAGATTCCATAGCAACTAATGAAAAACTGTTTTTT.

This clone was seen only once. Here the CDR3 reads CASSQVGEVKTF. The DNA for the CDR3 is TGTGCCAGCAGCCAAGTGGGGGAGGTGAAGACCTTC. The V gene is TRBV3-1 (or the pseudogene TRBV3-2), the J gene TRBJ1-2; D perhaps matches TRBD1 (5 bases). Germline V gives CDR1 LGHDT, CDR2 YNNKEL (reference sequence). The CDR3 contains 12 residues. Trimming shortened V by 1 base and J by 14 bases, and 14 bases separated the two germline ends.

The chain uses TRBV5-1 and TRBJ2-2, with 11 bases matching TRBD1. Germline assignment: CDR1 SGHRS and CDR2 YFSETQ. This CDR3 is built from 16 residues. With V trimmed by 3 bases and J by 4 bases, 5 bases remained unmatched. The CDR3 nucleotides are TGCGCCAGCAGCTGGGGGGACAGGGGGTCCACCGGGGAGCTGTTTTTT. The encoded protein is CASSWGDRGSTGELFF.